Listed below are T cell receptor beta chains from one sample, sequenced in a study of T-cell reconstitution after alpha-beta-depleted transplantation in children. TCRdb re-analysed the PCR reads in MiXCR, keeping a single row per CDR3 protein. The profile covers approximately 300,000 distinct CDR3 sequences, with 10% appearing a single time and 7.5% taken by the ten largest. The material sequenced was PBMCs, taken before TCRalphabeta/CD19-depleted stem cell transplant. The receptors were sampled from a boy under two years old with acute myeloid leukemia, due to receive a stem cell transplant. The conserved cysteine and the conserved F or W are not part of the CDR3 here. The D gene is left open where the match is weak.

TRBV20-1,TRBD1,9,SGDRGFEAF
TRBV18,-,11,ASSPRGGAEAF
TRBV5-1,-,11,ASSSGENEKLF
TRBV11-3,TRBD1,13,ASSLHGTGQETQY
TRBV10-3,-,9,AISGGLEQY
TRBV13,-,10,ASSFASYEQY
TRBV6-2/TRBV6-3,-,12,ASSYGIGNQPQH
TRBV19,-,14,ASSIAVYSGANVLT
TRBV5-1,-,11,ASSRERAREQF
TRBV4-1,-,11,ASSQANSYEQY
TRBV20-1,-,13,SAREGLPYTDTQY
TRBV7-9,TRBD1,12,ASSLGTGSNEQF
TRBV24-1,-,12,ATSDGNSQETQY
TRBV10-2,-,12,ASRQEASWGEQY
TRBV24-1,-,15,ATSDFSRGSSYNEQF
TRBV9,TRBD1,17,ASSVDPRPGQGEIYEQY
TRBV4-2,-,10,ASSRLDTEQY
TRBV29-1,-,12,SVGGQQLNEKLF
TRBV15,TRBD2,13,ATSRAGTTVLEQF
TRBV29-1,TRBD1,13,SVEDVIGTDYGYT
TRBV12-3/TRBV12-4,TRBD1,13,ASSSGQGVFYEQY
TRBV18,-,13,ASSPPNRVQETQY
TRBV12-3/TRBV12-4,-,11,ASHGQGGQPQH
TRBV7-9,-,13,ASRPKQDPNYGYT
TRBV7-3,-,12,ASRTGSYTGELF
TRBV29-1,TRBD1,13,SVEMWGQESYEQY
TRBV29-1,-,11,SVEGAANQPQH
TRBV12-3/TRBV12-4,-,12,ASSLGRGMGPLH
TRBV12-3/TRBV12-4,TRBD1,17,AFSPRQGALLYTKNIQY
TRBV28,-,14,ASSFSHFSGANVLT
TRBV7-9,-,15,ASSLANHRASQETQY
TRBV11-1,TRBD1,17,ASSLYSGTGLRTNEKLF
TRBV19,-,13,ASSTTTTTPNIQY
TRBV6-1,-,12,ASSDRGGNQPQH
TRBV7-2,-,11,ASSQLTDTRQY
TRBV20-1,TRBD2,14,CAREARGGGWNEQF
TRBV7-9,-,12,ASSFRQDRYGYT
TRBV6-5,TRBD2,16,ASSYSSVAGGRGDTQY
TRBV5-4,-,14,ASSLDRVGLNTEAF
TRBV19,-,12,ASSIQGLNTEAF
TRBV28,TRBD1,13,ASSLPRDSQETQY
TRBV7-2,TRBD2,13,ASSSPARERSEQF
TRBV12-3/TRBV12-4,TRBD1,12,ASSTWGTGGEAF
TRBV19,TRBD1,11,ASRAQGWNEQY
TRBV4-2,TRBD2,15,ASSQVFGTSRTYEQY
TRBV5-5,-,12,ASSPGHSFYEQY
TRBV5-1,TRBD1,13,ASSFRQGGNSPLH
TRBV6-5,TRBD2,13,ASSSQTSGQETQY